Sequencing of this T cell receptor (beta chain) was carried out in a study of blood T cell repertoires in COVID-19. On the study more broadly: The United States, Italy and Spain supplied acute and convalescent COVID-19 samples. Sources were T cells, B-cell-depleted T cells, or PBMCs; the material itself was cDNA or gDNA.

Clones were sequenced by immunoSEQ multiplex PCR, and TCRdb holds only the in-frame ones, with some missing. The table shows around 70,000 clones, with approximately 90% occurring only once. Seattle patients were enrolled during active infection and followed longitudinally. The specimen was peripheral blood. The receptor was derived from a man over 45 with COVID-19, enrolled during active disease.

CDR3 nucleotides: TGTGCCAGCAGCCTCTACAATGAGCAGTTCTTC. This encodes CASSLYNEQFF. The rearrangement joins TRBV28 to TRBJ2-1; no clear D gene. V shed 6 bases and J shed 3 bases, with 3 bases lying between them. Germline lookup yields CDR1 MDHEN and CDR2 SYDVKM. This CDR3 contains 11 residues.